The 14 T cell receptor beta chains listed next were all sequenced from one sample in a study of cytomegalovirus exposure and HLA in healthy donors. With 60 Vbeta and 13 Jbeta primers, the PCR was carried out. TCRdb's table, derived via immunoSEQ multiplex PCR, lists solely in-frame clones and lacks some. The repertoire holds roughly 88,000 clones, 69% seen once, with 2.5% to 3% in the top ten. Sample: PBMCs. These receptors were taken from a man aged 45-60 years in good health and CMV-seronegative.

CDR3 in amino acids: CASSLEPGGTEAFF. The CDR3 nucleotides read TGTGCCAGCAGCTTGGAACCGGGGGGAACTGAAGCTTTCTTT. The chain uses TRBV7-3 and TRBJ1-1, with a possible D match to TRBD1 (5 bases). V shed 3 bases and J shed 5 bases, with 13 bases lying between them. CDR1 is SGHTA and CDR2 is FQGTGA in the germline V gene. There are 14 residues in the CDR3.

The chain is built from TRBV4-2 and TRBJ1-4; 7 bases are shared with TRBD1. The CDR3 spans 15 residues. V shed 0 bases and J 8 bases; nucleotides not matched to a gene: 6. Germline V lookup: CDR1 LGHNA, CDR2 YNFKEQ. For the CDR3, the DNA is TGTGCCAGCAGCCAAGAAGAGGGGGCAGGAGAAAAACTGTTTTTT. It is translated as CASSQEEGAGEKLFF.

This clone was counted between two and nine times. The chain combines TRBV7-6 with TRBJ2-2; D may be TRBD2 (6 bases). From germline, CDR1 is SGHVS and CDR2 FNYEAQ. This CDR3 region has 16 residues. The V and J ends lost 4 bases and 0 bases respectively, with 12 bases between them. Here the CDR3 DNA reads TGTGCCAGCAGCTCATACCGCGGGGCGAACACCGGGGAGCTGTTTTTT. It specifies CASSSYRGANTGELFF.

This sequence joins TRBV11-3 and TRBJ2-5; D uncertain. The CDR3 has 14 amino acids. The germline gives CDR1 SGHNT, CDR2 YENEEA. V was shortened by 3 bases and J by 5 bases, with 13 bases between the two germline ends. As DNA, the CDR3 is TGTGCCAGCAGCTTGTCGAGGTCCGGGGAGACCCAGTACTTC. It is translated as CASSLSRSGETQYF.

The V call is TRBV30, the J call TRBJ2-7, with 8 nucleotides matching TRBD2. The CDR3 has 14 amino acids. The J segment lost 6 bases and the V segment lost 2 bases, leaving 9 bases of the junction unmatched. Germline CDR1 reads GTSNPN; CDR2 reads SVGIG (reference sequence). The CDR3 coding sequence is TGTGCCTGGAGTCTCCAGCGGGGGCCTTTCGAGCAGTACTTC. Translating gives CAWSLQRGPFEQYF.

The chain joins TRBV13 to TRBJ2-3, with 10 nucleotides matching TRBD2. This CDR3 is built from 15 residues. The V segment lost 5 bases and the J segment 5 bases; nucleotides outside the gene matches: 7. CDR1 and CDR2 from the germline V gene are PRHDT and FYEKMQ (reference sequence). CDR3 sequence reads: CASSPQRGGLDTQYF. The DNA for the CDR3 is TGTGCCAGCAGCCCACAGCGGGGGGGCTTAGATACGCAGTATTTT.

The CDR3 bases are TGTGCCAGCATCATAGCGGGGGGCTACGGCGGGGAGCTGTTTTTT. It codes for CASIIAGGYGGELFF. This sequence joins TRBV5-6 and TRBJ2-2, with 10 bases fitting TRBD2. Germline loops: CDR1 SGHDT, CDR2 YYEEEE. V trimming: 6 bases; J trimming: 7 bases; junction bases outside the gene matches: 9. This CDR3 has 15 amino acids.

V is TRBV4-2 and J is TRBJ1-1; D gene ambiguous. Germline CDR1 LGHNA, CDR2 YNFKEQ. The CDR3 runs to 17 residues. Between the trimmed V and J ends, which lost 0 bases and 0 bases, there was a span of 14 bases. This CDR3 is CASSQDRGSTMNTEAFF. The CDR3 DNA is TGTGCCAGCAGCCAAGATCGGGGTTCAACTATGAACACTGAAGCTTTCTTT.

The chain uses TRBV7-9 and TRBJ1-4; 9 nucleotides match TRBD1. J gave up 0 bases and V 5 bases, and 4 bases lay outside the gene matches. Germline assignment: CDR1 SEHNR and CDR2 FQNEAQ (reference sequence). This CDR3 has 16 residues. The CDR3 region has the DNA TGTGCCAGCAGCGCGGGACAGGGTGCAACTAATGAAAAACTGTTTTTT. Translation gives CASSAGQGATNEKLFF.

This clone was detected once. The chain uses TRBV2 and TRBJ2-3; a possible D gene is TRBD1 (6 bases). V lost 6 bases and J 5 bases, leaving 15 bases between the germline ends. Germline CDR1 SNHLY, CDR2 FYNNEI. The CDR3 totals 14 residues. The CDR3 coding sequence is TGTGCCAGCAGCTTCGTGGGGGCTAGAGATACGCAGTATTTT. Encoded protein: CASSFVGARDTQYF.

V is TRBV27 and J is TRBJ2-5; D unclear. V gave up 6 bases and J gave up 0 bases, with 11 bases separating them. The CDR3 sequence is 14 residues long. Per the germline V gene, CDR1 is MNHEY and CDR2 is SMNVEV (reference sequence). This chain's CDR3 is CASRTLANQETQYF. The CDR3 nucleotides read TGTGCCAGCAGGACCTTAGCTAACCAAGAGACCCAGTACTTC.

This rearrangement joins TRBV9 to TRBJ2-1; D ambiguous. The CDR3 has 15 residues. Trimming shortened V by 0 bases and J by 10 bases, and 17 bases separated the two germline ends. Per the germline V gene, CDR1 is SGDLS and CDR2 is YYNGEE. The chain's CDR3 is CASSVAVTKNGEQFF. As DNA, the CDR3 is TGTGCCAGCAGCGTAGCCGTAACCAAAAATGGCGAGCAGTTCTTC.

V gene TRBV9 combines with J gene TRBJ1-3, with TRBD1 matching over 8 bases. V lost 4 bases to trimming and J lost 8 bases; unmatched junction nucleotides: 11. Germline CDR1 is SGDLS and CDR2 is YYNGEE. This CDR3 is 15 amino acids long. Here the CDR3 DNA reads TGTGCCAGCAGCCCGCGGACAGGGAGCATCCACACCATATATTTT. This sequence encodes CASSPRTGSIHTIYF.

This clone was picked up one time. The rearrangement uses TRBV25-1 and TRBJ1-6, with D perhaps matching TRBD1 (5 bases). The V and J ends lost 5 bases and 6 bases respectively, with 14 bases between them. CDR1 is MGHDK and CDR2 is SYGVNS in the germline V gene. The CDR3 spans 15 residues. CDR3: CASSRAGKFNSPLHF. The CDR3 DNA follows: TGTGCCAGCAGTCGAGCAGGGAAATTTAATTCACCCCTCCACTTT.